Listed here are 30 T cell receptor beta chains from one sample, sequenced in a study of response to subunit inactivated influenza vaccine. TCRdb reprocessed the RT-PCR reads via MiXCR and lists one record per CDR3 protein. Counted here are under 800,000 distinct CDR3 sequences, roughly 14% occurring once; the ten biggest clones make up around 7.3%. The sample here was PBMCs from blood, taken less than 15 days before vaccination. These TCRs come from a man aged 45-65 years who received an inactivated influenza vaccine.

This clonotype appeared a few times. The V call is TRBV5-5, the J call TRBJ2-1; 8 nucleotides match TRBD2. The V gene's germline CDR1 is SGHKS and CDR2 YYEKEE (reference sequence). The CDR3 is 16 residues long. Losses at the gene ends were 2 bases for V and 7 bases for J; bases not matched to a gene: 11. DNA for the CDR3: TGTGCCAGCAGCTTTACCAGCGGGAGTGTCGGTAATGAGCAGTTCTTC. This encodes CASSFTSGSVGNEQFF.

This chain joins TRBV28 and TRBJ2-7, with TRBD1 identical over 8 bases. The V gene end was trimmed by 6 bases and the J gene end by 3 bases; junction bases not matched to a gene: 7. CDR1 is MDHEN and CDR2 is SYDVKM in the germline V gene. The CDR3 length is 14 residues. CDR3 loop: CASRAGTGLYEQYF. DNA for the CDR3: TGTGCCAGCAGGGCCGGGACAGGCCTCTACGAGCAGTACTTC.

The gene calls are TRBV12-3 or TRBV12-4 and TRBJ2-7, with D perhaps given as TRBD1 or TRBD2 (5 bases each). V was shortened by 1 base and J by 3 bases, with 13 bases between the two germline ends. CDR3 length equals 15 residues. As DNA, the CDR3 is TGTGCCAGCAGTTTAGGGGGACCTCTAGGCTACGAGCAGTACTTC. Translated, it gives CASSLGGPLGYEQYF.

This clonotype came up many times. The chain uses TRBV7-2 and TRBJ2-7; either TRBD1 or TRBD2 may fit D (5 bases each). Trimming took 1 base from V and 2 from J, leaving 12 bases between them. The V gene's germline CDR1 is SGHTA and CDR2 FQGNSA. The length of the CDR3 is 15 residues. Here the CDR3 DNA reads TGTGCCAGCAGCTTAGTTTGGGACCGAGCCTACGAGCAGTACTTC. Translating gives CASSLVWDRAYEQYF.

The chain combines TRBV6-1 with TRBJ1-5, with no clear D. The germline V and J ends were trimmed by 6 bases and 3 bases, with 12 bases remaining between them. CDR3 length: 14 residues. The germline V gene has CDR1 MNHNS and CDR2 SASEGT. The CDR3 is CASRAGPLNQPQHF. CDR3 nucleotides: TGTGCCAGCAGAGCAGGTCCTCTCAATCAGCCCCAGCATTTT.

In its sample, this clonotype was seen many times. The CDR3 loop is CASRPGTNSYEQYF. The CDR3 DNA sequence: TGTGCCAGCAGACCCGGGACAAACTCCTACGAGCAGTACTTC. V gene TRBV7-6 combines with J gene TRBJ2-7, with D possibly being TRBD1 (6 bases). Germline V gene data show CDR1 as SGHVS and CDR2 as FNYEAQ. The CDR3 covers 14 residues. V was shortened by 6 bases and J by 0 bases, with 12 bases between the two germline ends.

The chain recombines TRBV7-6 with TRBJ1-2; TRBD1 aligns across 7 bases. Trimming cost V 4 bases and J 6 bases; bases outside gene matches: 14. Per germline, CDR1 SGHVS and CDR2 FNYEAQ. The CDR3 extends over 16 amino acids. The DNA for the CDR3 is TGTGCCAGCAGCTCCACTCCGGGACAGCCTCCCCATGGCTACACCTTC. It translates to CASSSTPGQPPHGYTF. The full variable domain, rest sourced from reference TRBV7-6 and TRBJ1-2, is GAGVSQSPRYKVTKRGQDVALRCDPISGHVSLYWYRQALGQGPEFLTYFNYEAQQDKSGLPNDRFSAERPEGSISTLTIQRTEQRDSAMYRCASSSTPGQPPHGYTFGSGTRLTVV.

This chain's CDR3 is CASSLRLAGVFTYNEQFF. CDR3 DNA: TGTGCCAGCAGCTTGCGGCTAGCGGGAGTGTTCACCTACAATGAGCAGTTCTTC. The chain combines TRBV5-5 with TRBJ2-1, with 10 bases aligning to TRBD2. Germline trimming cut 1 base from V and 2 bases from J; bases unmatched to any gene: 9. Germline lookup yields CDR1 SGHKS and CDR2 YYEKEE (reference sequence). This CDR3 has 18 amino acids.

Points on this clonotype: A read error may account for a junction end that differs from germline. The chain is built from TRBV20-1 and TRBJ1-5; D is undetermined. This CDR3 region has 14 residues. Per the germline V gene, CDR1 is DFQATT and CDR2 is SNEGSKA (reference sequence). The CDR3 loop is CSARTPSSNQPQHF. CDR3 sequence (DNA): TGCAGTGCTAGAACCCCCAGCAGCAACCAGCCCCAGCATTTT.

The V and J genes are TRBV20-1 and TRBJ2-1; TRBD2 matches 8 bases. The CDR3 totals 17 residues. Looked up from germline, CDR1 is DFQATT and CDR2 is SNEGSKA (reference sequence). Unmatched junction bases numbered 16, after V lost 2 bases and J lost 7 bases. The CDR3 DNA reads as TGCAGTGCTAGAACCCCTTTTTCGGGAGGGCCGAAGAATGAGCAGTTCTTC. It specifies CSARTPFSGGPKNEQFF.

This clonotype has a handful of counts. The chain uses TRBV6-1 and TRBJ2-2, with D tentatively TRBD1 (5 bases). V lost 6 bases, J lost 6 bases, and 26 bases lay in between. The CDR3 is 18 amino acids. Germline CDR1 MNHNS, CDR2 SASEGT. CDR3 loop: CASSTPPGLGVFAGELFF. In nucleotides, the CDR3 is TGTGCCAGCAGCACCCCACCCGGGTTAGGGGTTTTTGCCGGGGAGCTGTTTTTT.

Points on this clonotype: One base away lies a much larger clone, so this may be a sequencing read error. The V and J genes are TRBV20-1 and TRBJ1-3, with D uncertain. Germline lookup yields CDR1 DFQATT and CDR2 SNEGSKA (reference sequence). The CDR3 runs 16 residues. For the CDR3, the DNA is TGCTGTGCTAGAGATGTGGGAAGCTTCGCAGGAAACACCATATATTTT. Translation: CCARDVGSFAGNTIYF.

The CDR3 here is CASSYGTGAKNIQYF. The CDR3 DNA follows: TGTGCCAGCAGTTATGGTACGGGGGCCAAAAACATTCAGTACTTC. The chain recombines TRBV6-2 or TRBV6-3 with TRBJ2-4; possibly TRBD2 for D (5 bases). V was shortened by 3 bases and J by 1 base, with 10 bases between the two germline ends. Germline V gene lookup returns CDR1 MNHEY and CDR2 SVGEGT. The CDR3 totals 15 residues.

The chain carries TRBV19 and TRBJ2-7; D perhaps matches TRBD1 (6 bases). This CDR3 has 14 residues. Germline assignment: CDR1 LNHDA and CDR2 SQIVND (reference sequence). V lost 9 bases, J lost 6 bases, and 21 bases lay in between. CDR3 protein: CASSTRQDWGEQYF. The CDR3 nucleotides are TGTGCCAGCAGCACTCGACAGGATTGGGGCGAGCAGTACTTC.

This clonotype has a handful of counts. This chain links TRBV20-1 with TRBJ2-5; the D is unclear. Germline V gene lookup returns CDR1 DFQATT and CDR2 SNEGSKA (reference sequence). CDR3 length equals 12 residues. Trimming removed 0 bases at V and 1 base at J, with 3 bases between. This CDR3 is CSARDFQETQYF. The DNA of the CDR3 is TGCAGTGCTAGAGACTTCCAAGAGACCCAGTACTTC.

This clonotype was detected many times. The V and J genes are TRBV5-1 and TRBJ2-3; TRBD2 is a possible D gene (5 bases). With 4 bases removed from V and 0 bases from J, the gap between germline ends came to 9 bases. The V gene's germline CDR1 is SGHRS and CDR2 YFSETQ. The CDR3 is 14 amino acids. CDR3 nucleotides: TGCGCCAGCAGCCCTAAGCGGAGCACAGATACGCAGTATTTT. Residues: CASSPKRSTDTQYF.

This clonotype was seen a few times. The chain links TRBV19 to TRBJ2-1, with 10 bases fitting TRBD2. The CDR3 extends over 13 amino acids. The germline V gene has CDR1 LNHDA and CDR2 SQIVND (reference sequence). V gave up 8 bases and J gave up 8 bases; unmatched junction bases: 6. CDR3 region: CASRSGGAYEQFF. For the CDR3, the DNA is TGTGCCAGTCGAAGCGGGGGGGCTTATGAGCAGTTCTTC.

The J gene is TRBJ1-2, the V gene TRBV30, with D perhaps TRBD1 (5 bases). V lost 3 bases, J lost 0 bases, and 17 bases lay in between. CDR1 GTSNPN and CDR2 SVGIG come from the germline V gene (reference sequence). The CDR3 length is 16 residues. The CDR3 loop is CAWRGTGRGANYGYTF. CDR3 in DNA: TGTGCCTGGAGGGGGACCGGACGGGGAGCTAACTATGGCTACACCTTC.

The V call is TRBV12-3 or TRBV12-4, the J call TRBJ2-1; D is possibly TRBD2 (5 bases). V lost 4 bases, J lost 0 bases, and 10 bases lay in between. CDR3 length: 15 amino acids. The CDR3 coding sequence is TGTGCCAGCAGTTCGGGCGGGTTCTCCTACAATGAGCAGTTCTTC. This codes for CASSSGGFSYNEQFF.

This clonotype was detected only a few times. The CDR3 DNA is TGCAGCGTATCAAATGAACCCTACAATGAGCAGTTCTTC. Translating gives CSVSNEPYNEQFF. The chain joins TRBV29-1 to TRBJ2-1; no firm D call. The V and J ends lost 6 bases and 2 bases respectively, with 11 bases between them. Germline-derived CDR1 and CDR2 are SQVTM and ANQGSEA. This CDR3 comprises 13 residues.

The chain employs TRBV20-1 and TRBJ1-2, with a weak D call TRBD1 (5 bases). Germline-derived CDR1 and CDR2 are DFQATT and SNEGSKA (reference sequence). Trimming removed 0 bases from V and 4 bases from J, with 15 bases in between. This CDR3 is built from 15 residues. CDR3 loop: CSARDRGARGYGYTF. The CDR3 DNA follows: TGCAGTGCTAGAGATCGAGGGGCGCGGGGCTATGGCTACACCTTC.

This clonotype was detected many times. V gene TRBV15 combines with J gene TRBJ2-1; D is ambiguous. There are 14 residues in the CDR3. Germline CDR1 is LNHNV and CDR2 is YYDKDF (reference sequence). V was cut by 1 base and J by 2 bases, with 6 bases left in between. CDR3 DNA sequence: TGTGCCACCAGCAGAGGTGCTCCCTACAATGAGCAGTTCTTC. As protein: CATSRGAPYNEQFF.

A few counts support this clonotype. The chain uses TRBV7-9 and TRBJ2-1; no clear D gene. The CDR3 extends over 16 amino acids. Looked up from germline, CDR1 is SEHNR and CDR2 is FQNEAQ (reference sequence). V lost 5 bases, J lost 3 bases, and 17 bases lay in between. The CDR3 loop reads CASSASYRALYNEQFF. DNA of the CDR3: TGTGCCAGCAGCGCCTCGTACCGGGCCCTCTACAATGAGCAGTTCTTC.

This chain joins TRBV6-1 and TRBJ2-5; 8 nucleotides align to TRBD2. The CDR3 is 16 amino acids. Germline-derived CDR1 and CDR2 are MNHNS and SASEGT. The V segment lost 0 bases and the J segment 5 bases; nucleotides outside the gene matches: 8. CDR3 in amino acids: CASSEASSGRVETQYF. The CDR3 nucleotides are TGTGCCAGCAGTGAAGCATCAAGCGGGAGAGTGGAGACCCAGTACTTC.

This chain joins TRBV6-1 and TRBJ2-7; perhaps D is TRBD1 or TRBD2 (5 bases each). V was pared by 7 bases and J by 2 bases, with 15 bases between. This CDR3 region has 14 residues. The germline V gene has CDR1 MNHNS and CDR2 SASEGT. The CDR3 DNA reads TGTGCCAGCACCCGGGACCATTGGGCCTACGAGCAGTACTTC. It translates to CASTRDHWAYEQYF.

The chain links TRBV28 to TRBJ2-3; 11 positions agree with TRBD2. V was pared by 3 bases and J by 3 bases, with 5 bases of the junction left unmatched. The V gene's germline CDR1 is MDHEN and CDR2 SYDVKM. CDR3 size: 16 residues. The CDR3 region has the DNA TGTGCCAGCAGTTTCAACCTAGCGGGAGGTACAGATACGCAGTATTTT. Protein product: CASSFNLAGGTDTQYF.

This clonotype was counted between two and nine times. This chain joins TRBV6-1 and TRBJ2-2, with D unclear. In germline, CDR1 is MNHNS, CDR2 SASEGT. Trimming took off 6 bases at V and 1 base at J, with 9 bases between the two ends. There are 14 residues in the CDR3. The CDR3 DNA follows: TGTGCCAGCAGGGCGACAAGGAACACCGGGGAGCTGTTTTTT. The encoded protein is CASRATRNTGELFF.

This clonotype was recorded at least ten times. This sequence joins TRBV5-1 and TRBJ2-7; 8 bases match TRBD1. CDR1 is SGHRS, CDR2 YFSETQ, per germline. V trimming: 1 base; J trimming: 3 bases; junction bases outside the gene matches: 15. This CDR3 has 18 residues. For the CDR3, the DNA is TGCGCCAGCAGCTTGCCAATCGAAAGGACAGGGTTAAACTACGAGCAGTACTTC. Its translation: CASSLPIERTGLNYEQYF.

This clonotype occurred a few times. The V gene is TRBV6-1, the J gene TRBJ2-1, with 10 bases fitting TRBD2. The CDR3 runs 15 residues. Losses at the gene ends were 6 bases for V and 3 bases for J; bases not matched to a gene: 5. Germline V gene data show CDR1 as MNHNS and CDR2 as SASEGT. The CDR3 is CASRTSGMSYNEQFF. CDR3 sequence (DNA): TGTGCCAGCAGAACTAGCGGGATGAGCTACAATGAGCAGTTCTTC.

The gene calls are TRBV14 and TRBJ1-4; perhaps TRBD1 as D (5 bases). The CDR3 extends over 17 amino acids. The V and J ends lost 0 bases and 7 bases respectively, with 18 bases between them. The germline V gene encodes CDR1 SGHDN and CDR2 FVKESK. The CDR3 sequence is CASSQDRLGVPGEKLFF. As DNA, the CDR3 is TGTGCCAGCAGCCAAGACCGATTAGGGGTTCCGGGTGAAAAACTGTTTTTT.